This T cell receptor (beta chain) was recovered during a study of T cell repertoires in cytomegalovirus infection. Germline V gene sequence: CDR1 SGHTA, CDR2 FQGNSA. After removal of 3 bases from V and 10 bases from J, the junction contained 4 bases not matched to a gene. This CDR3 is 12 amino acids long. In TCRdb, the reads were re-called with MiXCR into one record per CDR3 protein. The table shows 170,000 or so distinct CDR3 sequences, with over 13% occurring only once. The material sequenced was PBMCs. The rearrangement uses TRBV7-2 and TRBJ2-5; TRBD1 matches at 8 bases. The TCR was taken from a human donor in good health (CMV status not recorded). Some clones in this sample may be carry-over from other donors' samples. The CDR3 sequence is CASSFGQGGQYF. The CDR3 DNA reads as TGTGCCAGCAGCTTCGGACAGGGAGGCCAGTACTTC.